This T cell receptor beta chain appears in the sequencing data of a study of T cells after posttransplantation cyclophosphamide (dated by TCRdb to 2016 to 2018). About the investigation overall: Using TRB sequencing, the study followed how the T cell repertoire rebuilt after myeloablative bone marrow transplantation with posttransplantation cyclophosphamide given as GVHD prophylaxis. Samples from approximately 40 PTCy-treated patients and fewer than 20 related bone marrow donors of those patients were subjected to antigen receptor sequencing. Blood from all 30 or so PTCy patients with 1-year posttransplant specimens was subjected to TRB sequencing. In 3 patients, up to about 3 additional blood samples taken between 2 and 5.2 years after transplant also underwent TRB sequencing, as did pretransplant blood from a handful of patients. Because TRA and TRB clonality were tightly correlated in 9 or 10 samples, subsequent TCR analyses were focused on TRB only. Public TRB sequences were checked against a database of over 3,500 sequences associated with responses to pathogens, tumor antigens, self-antigens and alloantigens.

TRB sequencing was run on genomic DNA with either the immunoSEQ assay at survey resolution or the hsTCRB kit. The original methods were these. The immunoSEQ software handled the initial read processing, while the LymphoSeq R package was used for the repertoire analyses. Clonality was calculated as 1 minus normalized Shannon entropy, and the Gini coefficient was also calculated for each TRB dataset. Phenotypes of unsorted samples were inferred by mapping TRB sequences from sorted subsets of the recipient or donor onto the same recipient's unsorted samples. This is the immuneACCESS table as TCRdb keeps it, with only in-frame sequences that have V and J called. A part of the clones is gone; compared with another copy, unresolved V genes explain less than half, and the rest is unexplained. D and trimming come from the DNA, and the V and J calls and clone size come from that table. For this sample the table gives some 6,700 clones, of which approximately 80% were detected only once. Jointly, the top ten make up 20% of the sample.

About this clone itself: Its binding antigen is unknown. Base qualities are not recorded, but no much larger clone differs from it by a single base.

Study-level results and caveats: Donor-recipient similarity was low at 1-2 months but increased during the first year, and donor CD8+ memory clones often dominated later blood repertoires. Across roughly 49 patients, TRB clonality was highly associated with recipient CMV seropositivity and CMV reactivation, and PTCy diversity was similar to diversity in CNI/methotrexate controls. The TRB repertoires of T cells infiltrating skin or GI tract showed only limited overlap with the TRB repertoires of T cells in blood.

From the cysteine up to the phenylalanine, the CDR3 has a length of 14 residues. Just the 42-base CDR3 DNA is kept, in frame starting at base 1. CDR1 and CDR2 (MGHRA, YSYEKL) derive from the germline V gene. V loses 0 bases of germline sequence and J loses 8 bases, and the interval between the two ends is 11 bases. The sample's treatment or condition label, decoded: high-dose cyclophosphamide on days +3 and +4 as single-agent GVHD prophylaxis. Patients in the PTCy group got busulfan and fludarabine conditioning, a marrow graft from a related or unrelated donor, and cyclophosphamide on days +3 and +4. The PTCy-treated patients were enrolled in a prospective multi-institutional clinical trial. Mononuclear cells from peripheral blood and bone marrow were separated by Ficoll-Hypaque density centrifugation and then cryopreserved.

The sequence derives from a female patient aged 50-59 years who received an allogeneic stem cell transplant from a related donor, was CMV-positive, and had no GVHD. Some T cells present after a transplant may be cells of the graft donor. Sequences were derived from PBMCs, sampled after allogeneic stem cell transplant with posttransplant cyclophosphamide. The chain was built from TRBV4-1 and TRBJ2-1; no D segment can be confidently identified. The CDR3 reads as follows: CASSQERPSDEQFF. The sequenced DNA is TGCGCCAGCAGCCAAGAGCGACCAAGCGATGAGCAGTTCTTC.